This T cell receptor beta chain was sequenced for a study of blood T cells in healthy people across ages. Study-level information: Capture via template switching afforded approximately one barcoded beta molecule per two T cells.

This clonotype showed up just a few times. A much larger clone lies a single base off, so this may be a read error. Every donor contributed roughly 10 milliliters of peripheral blood by blood draw. Primers used in a second PCR of about 6 to 11 cycles were a sample-barcoded 5' primer and a J-beta primer mix. A template-switch adaptor that had 12 random nucleotides put a tag on each cDNA molecule. TCRdb used MiXCR to reprocess the 5' RACE reads, holding one entry per CDR3 protein. The table shows hundreds of thousands of distinct CDR3 sequences, with about 30% occurring only once. Looked up from germline, CDR1 is MNHNY and CDR2 is SVGAGI (reference sequence). This CDR3 comprises 12 residues.

The TCR originated in a woman of 80 years or more in good health. Sequenced material: blood. This chain uses TRBV6-6 with TRBJ2-5; D gene unclear. The CDR3 loop is CASSYSEETLYF. The CDR3 DNA follows: TGTGCCAGCAGTTACTCCGAAGAGACCCTGTACTTC.